Below, 8 T cell receptor beta chains from the same sample are listed, as sequenced in a study of a mutant IDH1 vaccine in newly diagnosed glioma. The time point: week 35, safety follow-up. In every dose of vaccine, 300 ug of mutant IDH1 20-mer peptide was given alongside topical imiquimod. The method was immunoSEQ multiplex PCR; TCRdb's version includes in-frame clones alone and lacks a portion of them. The sample records fewer than 35,000 clones, approximately 80% being singletons. For these receptors, no antigen is known. Here the sequenced sample was PBMCs, taken from a glioma patient whose treatment included an IDH1 peptide vaccine. These receptors were taken from a woman between 40 and 55 years old with glioma.

This chain connects TRBV13 to TRBJ2-3; a possible D gene is TRBD2 (7 bases). With 6 bases removed from V and 0 bases from J, the gap between germline ends came to 16 bases. The germline V gene has CDR1 PRHDT and CDR2 FYEKMQ (reference sequence). There are 16 residues in the CDR3. The CDR3 protein is CASSYGGHTSTDTQYF. In DNA form, the CDR3 reads TGTGCCAGCAGTTACGGGGGGCATACTAGCACAGATACGCAGTATTTT.

The V gene is TRBV6-1, the J gene TRBJ2-7; D tentatively reads TRBD1 or TRBD2 (5 bases each). The CDR3 runs to 14 residues. Trimming took off 4 bases at V and 2 bases at J, with 12 bases between the two ends. Germline assignment: CDR1 MNHNS and CDR2 SASEGT. The CDR3 sequence: CASSAGDPAYEQYF. The CDR3 DNA reads as TGTGCCAGCAGTGCCGGGGACCCAGCCTACGAGCAGTACTTC.

This rearrangement joins TRBV19 to TRBJ2-6; D unclear. V dropped 3 bases and J dropped 0 bases, with 9 bases sitting between them. The germline gives CDR1 LNHDA, CDR2 SQIVND (reference sequence). The CDR3 is 16 amino acids. The CDR3 nucleotides are TGTGCCAGTAGTATTCGAGGAAGCTCTGGGGCCAACGTCCTGACTTTC. Its protein product is CASSIRGSSGANVLTF.

This chain connects TRBV2 to TRBJ2-7, with D possibly TRBD2 on 6 matching bases. The length of the CDR3 is 15 residues. The germline V and J ends were trimmed by 9 bases and 1 base, with 19 bases remaining between them. Germline lookup yields CDR1 SNHLY and CDR2 FYNNEI. CDR3 loop: CASSLSGVQSYEQYF. In nucleotides, the CDR3 is TGTGCCAGTTCTCTCTCGGGGGTTCAGTCCTACGAGCAGTACTTC.

V gene TRBV19 combines with J gene TRBJ2-2; 9 positions agree with TRBD2. V shed 11 bases and J 2 bases; nucleotides not matched to a gene: 9. The CDR3 runs to 15 residues. Germline V gives CDR1 LNHDA, CDR2 SQIVND (reference sequence). CDR3 sequence: CACLAGHLNTGELFF. The CDR3 DNA reads as TGTGCCTGCCTAGCGGGGCACCTTAACACCGGGGAGCTGTTTTTT.

The chain uses TRBV10-3 and TRBJ2-5; D gene unclear. The CDR3 sequence is 14 residues long. The V and J ends lost 6 bases and 5 bases respectively, with 16 bases between them. Germline loops: CDR1 ENHRY, CDR2 SYGVKD. The DNA of the CDR3 is TGTGCCATCAGCCCGACCGTTTCCCAGGAGACCCAGTACTTC. Its protein product is CAISPTVSQETQYF.

The gene calls are TRBV6-1 and TRBJ1-6, with TRBD1 as a possible D gene (5 bases). The germline gives CDR1 MNHNS, CDR2 SASEGT. This CDR3 spans 14 amino acids. Trimming cost V 1 base and J 9 bases, with 10 bases left between them. In DNA, the CDR3 is TGTGCCAGCAGTGAAGTCCCTAGGGGTTCACCCCTCCACTTT. It encodes CASSEVPRGSPLHF.

The rearrangement uses TRBV5-1 and TRBJ2-5; D remains ambiguous. This CDR3 comprises 15 residues. Looked up from germline, CDR1 is SGHRS and CDR2 is YFSETQ. Deletions cut 4 bases from V and 0 bases from J, with 13 bases between. Written as DNA, the CDR3 is TGCGCCAGCAGCCCGACCGGACGGAACCAAGAGACCCAGTACTTC. Protein: CASSPTGRNQETQYF.